The 13 T cell receptor beta chains reported below all come from one sample, sequenced in a study of T cells after posttransplantation cyclophosphamide (TCRdb year 2016). The treatment or condition tag for this specimen amounts to: high-dose cyclophosphamide on days +3 and +4 as single-agent GVHD prophylaxis. For conditioning, the PTCy patients got busulfan and fludarabine, then a related or unrelated marrow graft, followed by cyclophosphamide on days +3 and +4. The method was the immunoSEQ multiplex PCR assay. TCRdb mirrors the immuneACCESS table, restricted to in-frame sequences. Some clones are absent from its copies; in checked studies, under half trace to an unresolved V gene, and the reason for the others is unknown. This sample gives thousands of clones in total; roughly 77% of them show up just once. Roughly a sixth of the sample comes from the top ten. The sequencing here drew on PBMCs, taken after an allogeneic stem cell transplant with post-transplant cyclophosphamide. The receptors shown here come from a female patient aged 50 to 65 who received an allogeneic stem cell transplant from a related donor, was CMV-positive, and had no GVHD. Some T cells may originate with the graft donor following a transplant.

This clone is a singleton in its sample. This chain joins TRBV2 and TRBJ1-1, with D possibly TRBD1 on 6 matching bases. Trimming stripped 6 bases from V and 6 bases from J, with 17 bases between. The germline gives CDR1 SNHLY, CDR2 FYNNEI. The length of the CDR3 is 14 residues. CDR3 DNA: TGTGCCAGCAGCCTATACAGGGACGGCGCTGAAGCTTTCTTT. It codes for CASSLYRDGAEAFF. Supplemented by reference TRBV2 and TRBJ1-1, the full variable domain reads EPEVTQTPSHQVTQMGQEVILRCVPISNHLYFYWYRQILGQKVEFLVSFYNNEISEKSEIFDDQFSVERPDGSNFTLKIRSTKLEDSAMYFCASSLYRDGAEAFFGQGTRLTVV.

The V call is TRBV30, the J call TRBJ1-6; D unclear. V was cut by 4 bases and J by 7 bases, with 8 bases left in between. Per germline, CDR1 GTSNPN and CDR2 SVGIG (reference sequence). The CDR3 covers 12 residues. Here the CDR3 reads CAWTFLNSPLHF. DNA of the CDR3: TGTGCCTGGACCTTCCTAAATTCACCCCTCCACTTT. Using reference TRBV30 and TRBJ1-6 for the parts outside the CDR3, the full variable domain is SQTIHQWPATLVQPVGSPLSLECTVEGTSNPNLYWYRQAAGRGLQLLFYSVGIGQISSEVPQNLSASRPQDRQFILSSKKLLLSDSGFYLCAWTFLNSPLHFGNGTRLTVT.

Concerning this clone itself: The germline gene is not matched at one end of the junction; a read error may be the cause. The chain has TRBV23-1 and TRBJ2-7; a weak D match, TRBD2 (7 bases). TRBV23-1 is known as an ORF, though its function is uncertain. The CDR3 runs 17 residues. Written as DNA, the CDR3 is TGCGCCAGCCGTCAAGGGGGGGGGACACCGGCGGCCTACGAGCAGTACTTC. Translated, it gives CASRQGGGTPAAYEQYF.

The rearrangement links TRBV25-1 to TRBJ1-2, with TRBD1 as a possible D gene (5 bases). V was shortened by 6 bases and J by 3 bases, with 17 bases between the two germline ends. The CDR3 covers 15 residues. Germline CDR1 is MGHDK and CDR2 is SYGVNS. CDR3 residues: CASSGGDSGYYGYTF. The CDR3 coding sequence is TGTGCCAGCAGCGGGGGGGATAGCGGCTACTATGGCTACACCTTC.

The chain carries TRBV7-8 and TRBJ1-1, with a possible D match to TRBD1 (6 bases). The CDR3 runs to 16 residues. The V and J ends lost 5 bases and 1 base respectively, with 17 bases between them. Germline assignment: CDR1 SGHVS and CDR2 FQNEAQ. This CDR3 is CASSRVGTTRNTEAFF. For the CDR3, the DNA is TGTGCCAGCAGCAGGGTGGGGACAACTAGGAACACTGAAGCTTTCTTT.

This CDR3 reads CASSLGTGSIRIDGYTF. CDR3 coding DNA: TGCGCCAGCAGCTTGGGGACAGGTTCTATCCGTATCGATGGCTACACCTTC. The V gene is TRBV5-1, the J gene TRBJ1-2; 7 bases are a match to TRBD1. The germline V gene encodes CDR1 SGHRS and CDR2 YFSETQ. V dropped 0 bases and J dropped 6; count of bases not matched to a gene: 14. The CDR3 has 17 residues.

The V gene is TRBV18, the J gene TRBJ1-3; 10 positions agree with TRBD1. CDR3 length equals 16 residues. The trim removed 4 bases at V and 4 bases at J, leaving 7 bases unmatched. CDR1 and CDR2 (germline): KGHSH, LQKENI. CDR3 residues: CASSRTGTGAGNTIYF. As DNA, the CDR3 is TGTGCCAGCTCACGGACCGGGACAGGGGCCGGAAACACCATATATTTT.

J is TRBJ1-1 and V is TRBV5-1, with 7 bases that match TRBD1. Germline-derived CDR1 and CDR2 are SGHRS and YFSETQ. V shed 10 bases, J shed 3 bases, and the junction held 9 bases outside the gene matches. The CDR3 has 13 residues. The CDR3 loop is CAGSPDRYTEAFF. The DNA of the CDR3 is TGCGCCGGAAGCCCGGACAGGTACACTGAAGCTTTCTTT.

The chain has TRBV6-1 and TRBJ1-2, with D perhaps matching TRBD1 (6 bases). The CDR3 totals 13 residues. In germline, CDR1 is MNHNS, CDR2 SASEGT. V lost 6 bases, J lost 6 bases, and 14 bases lay in between. CDR3 sequence (DNA): TGTGCCAGCAGGGGGGGGGCAGGGGATGGCTACACCTTC. Its protein is CASRGGAGDGYTF.

This clone was counted between two and nine times. The chain uses TRBV29-1 and TRBJ2-1; 9 positions agree with TRBD2. Germline-derived CDR1 and CDR2 are SQVTM and ANQGSEA. The ends lost 4 bases at V and 6 bases at J; junction bases unmatched: 7. The CDR3 runs 14 residues. The CDR3 DNA follows: TGCAGCGTTGGTAGCGGGAGAGGTTCCAATGAGCAGTTCTTC. This gives the protein CSVGSGRGSNEQFF.

This clone appeared a few times. The gene calls are TRBV7-2 and TRBJ2-3; 8 bases line up with TRBD2. The germline CDR1 and CDR2 sequences are SGHTA and FQGNSA. V gave up 4 bases and J gave up 1 base; unmatched junction bases: 1. The CDR3 runs to 14 residues. DNA of the CDR3: TGTGCCAGCAGCTCGACTAGCGGCACAGATACGCAGTATTTT. This gives the protein CASSSTSGTDTQYF.

This clone showed up just a few times. The genes are TRBV5-6 and TRBJ1-4; 11 positions agree with TRBD1. The CDR3 has 16 amino acids. The V gene end was trimmed by 5 bases and the J gene end by 5 bases; junction bases not matched to a gene: 8. The germline CDR1 and CDR2 sequences are SGHDT and YYEEEE. CDR3 DNA sequence: TGTGCCAGCAGTACAGGGACAGGGGGAAAAAATGAAAAACTGTTTTTT. The encoded protein is CASSTGTGGKNEKLFF.

The genes are TRBV19 and TRBJ2-7; the D gene is possibly TRBD2 (6 bases). Trimming left V 3 bases short and J 3 bases short, with 15 bases between. Looked up from germline, CDR1 is LNHDA and CDR2 is SQIVND (reference sequence). The CDR3 is 15 residues long. The CDR3 protein is CASSISGPGGYEQYF. In nucleotides, the CDR3 is TGTGCCAGTAGTATTAGCGGCCCAGGAGGCTACGAGCAGTACTTC. The full variable domain, in which reference TRBV19 and TRBJ2-7 provide the parts outside the CDR3, is DGGITQSPKYLFRKEGQNVTLSCEQNLNHDAMYWYRQDPGQGLRLIYYSQIVNDFQKGDIAEGYSVSREKKESFPLTVTSAQKNPTAFYLCASSISGPGGYEQYFGPGTRLTVT.